A single sample gave rise to the 9 T cell receptor beta chains below, sequenced in a study of post-analysis software for immune sequencing data. Notes on the study in general: Elevated frequency relative to controls characterized four or five TRBV segments in patients, TRBV5-6, TRBV5-1 and TRBV20-1 among them.

These receptors lack a known antigen. Built from TCR beta cDNA, the libraries had unique molecular identifiers in them. TCRdb called the PCR reads again in MiXCR, with one record for every CDR3 protein. The table includes about 620,000 distinct CDR3 sequences, around 44% detected once. The sample consisted of blood. The receptors derive from a girl aged 5-17 years with multiple sclerosis.

This clonotype occurred a few times. This chain links TRBV5-1 with TRBJ2-5; the D call may be TRBD1 or TRBD2 (7 bases each). The end of the DNA is better explained by TRBJ2-7, so the J call may be wrong. Germline CDR1 reads SGHRS; CDR2 reads YFSETQ. There are 14 residues in the CDR3. CDR3 sequence reads: CASSFDRDYDEQYF. CDR3 in DNA: TGCGCCAGCAGCTTTGACAGGGACTATGACGAGCAGTACTTC.

The V gene is TRBV2, the J gene TRBJ1-1, with 11 nucleotides matching TRBD1. The germline CDR1 and CDR2 sequences are SNHLY and FYNNEI. Trimming removed 3 bases from V and 5 bases from J; junction bases left unmatched: 8. The CDR3 sequence is 16 residues long. The CDR3 DNA reads as TGTGCCAGCAGTGACTCGGACAGGGGGCGAGGGACTGAAGCTTTCTTT. Amino acid sequence: CASSDSDRGRGTEAFF.

The V call is TRBV7-9, the J call TRBJ1-1; maybe TRBD1 (5 bases). Between the trimmed V and J ends, which lost 5 bases and 0 bases, there was a span of 10 bases. CDR1 and CDR2 from the germline V gene are SEHNR and FQNEAQ (reference sequence). This CDR3 has 14 amino acids. The CDR3 protein is CASSMDNLNTEAFF. The CDR3 nucleotides read TGTGCCAGCAGCATGGACAATTTGAACACTGAAGCTTTCTTT.

V gene TRBV4-2 combines with J gene TRBJ2-2; a possible D gene is TRBD2 (5 bases). Germline CDR1 reads LGHNA; CDR2 reads YNFKEQ. The length of the CDR3 is 18 residues. Trimming cost V 2 bases and J 3 bases, with 19 bases left between them. The CDR3 DNA follows: TGTGCCAGCAGCCAAACCACCGGGCCGAGGACTGACACCGGGGAGCTGTTTTTT. Protein: CASSQTTGPRTDTGELFF.

This clonotype was observed a handful of times. This rearrangement joins TRBV7-9 to TRBJ2-3; 7 bases line up with TRBD1. CDR1 and CDR2 from the germline V gene are SEHNR and FQNEAQ (reference sequence). Unmatched junction bases numbered 8, after V lost 5 bases and J lost 3 bases. The CDR3 consists of 15 residues. The CDR3 here is CASSRHRDRTDTQYF. The CDR3 DNA is TGTGCCAGCAGCCGTCACCGGGACAGAACAGATACGCAGTATTTT.

The chain couples TRBV21-1 to TRBJ1-1; the listed D gene, TRBD1, was not tested against the DNA. TRBV21-1 is labeled a pseudogene. CDR3 size: 13 residues. The CDR3 is CASSGKTGIEAFF. For the CDR3, the DNA is TGTGCCAGCAGCGGAAAAACAGGGATTGAAGCTTTCTTT.

V usage is TRBV5-1 and J usage is TRBJ2-1; 7 nucleotides align to TRBD2. V lost 4 bases and J lost 5; bases outside the gene matches: 3. This CDR3 is built from 13 residues. Germline-derived CDR1 and CDR2 are SGHRS and YFSETQ. The CDR3: CASSREVDNEQFF. CDR3 DNA sequence: TGCGCCAGCAGCCGGGAGGTCGACAATGAGCAGTTCTTC.

Turning to this clonotype: This may come from a read error, since a much larger clone is one base off. V gene TRBV10-3 combines with J gene TRBJ2-7; D is ambiguous. V lost 3 bases to trimming and J lost 0 bases, with 3 bases between them. Per the germline V gene, CDR1 is ENHRY and CDR2 is SYGVKD. This CDR3 is built from 12 residues. This chain's CDR3 is CAISDSSYEQYF. The CDR3 DNA reads as TGTGCCATCAGTGACAGCTCCTACGAGCAGTACTTC.

This clonotype was seen a single time. One end of the junction does not line up with germline, which may come from a read error. This chain joins TRBV6-6 and TRBJ2-5, with D perhaps TRBD2 (5 bases). Germline assignment: CDR1 MNHNY and CDR2 SVGAGI (reference sequence). The CDR3 totals 14 residues. CDR3 sequence: CAGSSRPRGETQYF. The CDR3 DNA is TGTGCCGGCAGCTCTAGGCCCAGAGGGGAGACCCAGTACTTC.